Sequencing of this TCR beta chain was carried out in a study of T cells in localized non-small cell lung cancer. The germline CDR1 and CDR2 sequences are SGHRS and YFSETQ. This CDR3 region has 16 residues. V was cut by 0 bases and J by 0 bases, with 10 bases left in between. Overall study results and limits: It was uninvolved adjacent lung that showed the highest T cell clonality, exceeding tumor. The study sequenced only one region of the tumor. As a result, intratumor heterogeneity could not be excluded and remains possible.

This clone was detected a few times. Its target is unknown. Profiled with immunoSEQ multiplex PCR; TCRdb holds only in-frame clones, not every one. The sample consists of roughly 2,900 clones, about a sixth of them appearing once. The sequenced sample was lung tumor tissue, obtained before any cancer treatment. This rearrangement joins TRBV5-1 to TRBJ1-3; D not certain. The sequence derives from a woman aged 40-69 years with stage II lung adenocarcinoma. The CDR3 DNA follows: TGCGCCAGCAGCTTGGGGCTCATAGCCTCTGGAAACACCATATATTTT. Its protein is CASSLGLIASGNTIYF.